The 27 T cell receptor beta chains given below trace back to one sample, sequenced in a study of immune cell composition in non-small cell lung cancer. Assay used: immunoSEQ multiplex PCR; TCRdb lists only in-frame clones, some missing. The sample shows roughly 11,000 clones, about 60% of them seen only once. Sequences were obtained from lung tumor tissue. The receptors here all came from a human donor with non-small cell lung cancer.

The genes are TRBV5-1 and TRBJ2-3, with 10 bases fitting TRBD2. CDR1 SGHRS and CDR2 YFSETQ come from the germline V gene. V gave up 4 bases and J gave up 3 bases; unmatched junction bases: 8. This CDR3 is 16 amino acids long. CDR3 sequence reads: CASSPEVAGGTDTQYF. The CDR3 nucleotides read TGCGCCAGCAGCCCCGAGGTAGCGGGAGGAACAGATACGCAGTATTTT.

This clone was counted only a few times. The V gene is TRBV7-8, the J gene TRBJ1-2, with D possibly TRBD1 on 5 matching bases. The V end lost 0 bases, the J end lost 6 bases, and 11 bases lay between the germline ends. The germline gives CDR1 SGHVS, CDR2 FQNEAQ. This CDR3 spans 14 amino acids. CDR3 DNA sequence: TGTGCCAGCAGCTTAGCTTCAGGGTTCGATGGCTACACCTTC. Its translation is CASSLASGFDGYTF. Full variable domain (rest looked up from reference TRBV7-8 and TRBJ1-2): GAGVSQSPRYKVAKRGQDVALRCDPISGHVSLFWYQQALGQGPEFLTYFQNEAQLDKSGLPSDRFFAERPEGSVSTLKIQRTQQEDSAVYLCASSLASGFDGYTFGSGTRLTVV.

This chain connects TRBV11-1 to TRBJ2-7; 8 positions match TRBD1. Germline CDR1 SGHAT, CDR2 FQDESV (reference sequence). Trimming at V came to 2 bases and at J to 2 bases, leaving 5 bases not matched to a gene. The CDR3 runs 15 residues. CDR3 amino acids: CASSLITGGAYEQYF. The CDR3 nucleotides read TGTGCCAGCAGCTTAATAACAGGGGGAGCCTACGAGCAGTACTTC.

The CDR3 sequence: CASSNFGDSNTEAFF. The CDR3 nucleotides are TGTGCCAGCTCCAATTTCGGAGACAGTAACACTGAAGCTTTCTTT. The chain combines TRBV18 with TRBJ1-1; tentative D call: TRBD1 (5 bases). V was cut by 6 bases and J by 2 bases, with 16 bases left in between. This CDR3 comprises 15 residues. Germline V gives CDR1 KGHSH, CDR2 LQKENI. Full variable domain (remainder filled in from reference TRBV18 and TRBJ1-1): NAGVMQNPRHLVRRRGQEARLRCSPMKGHSHVYWYRQLPEEGLKFMVYLQKENIIDESGMPKERFSAEFPKEGPSILRIQQVVRGDSAAYFCASSNFGDSNTEAFFGQGTRLTVV.

This chain uses TRBV6-7 with TRBJ1-1, with D perhaps matching TRBD1 (6 bases). TRBV6-7 is reported as an ORF; its role is uncertain. This CDR3 spans 14 amino acids. V was pared by 8 bases and J by 2 bases, with 15 bases between. The CDR3 DNA sequence: TGTGCCAGCCGTACAGGGTTTAGTAACACTGAAGCTTTCTTT. Translation gives CASRTGFSNTEAFF.

This chain connects TRBV7-2 to TRBJ2-2, with D maybe TRBD1 (5 bases). Looked up from germline, CDR1 is SGHTA and CDR2 is FQGNSA. The V gene lost 6 bases and the J gene lost 3 bases, with 14 bases spanning the gap. The CDR3 length is 15 residues. Here the CDR3 DNA reads TGTGCCAGCAGTGTGAGTGACAGCTACACCGGGGAGCTGTTTTTT. It yields the protein CASSVSDSYTGELFF.

V is TRBV2 and J is TRBJ2-7; 8 nucleotides agree with TRBD1. The germline V gene has CDR1 SNHLY and CDR2 FYNNEI. There are 14 residues in the CDR3. With V trimmed by 7 bases and J by 1 base, 6 bases remained unmatched. DNA for the CDR3: TGTGCCAGCAAGAGACAGGGGCAATCCTACGAGCAGTACTTC. Amino acids: CASKRQGQSYEQYF.

This clone was seen more than once but under ten times. V gene TRBV28 combines with J gene TRBJ1-2; 7 bases match TRBD1. This CDR3 is built from 14 residues. Germline-derived CDR1 and CDR2 are MDHEN and SYDVKM. Losses at the gene ends were 5 bases for V and 4 bases for J; bases not matched to a gene: 7. The CDR3 nucleotides read TGTGCCAGCAGTCCGCCGACAGGGCCCTATGGCTACACCTTC. Amino acids: CASSPPTGPYGYTF.

This clone was detected once. J is TRBJ1-4 and V is TRBV4-2; TRBD1 matches 7 bases. After removal of 5 bases from V and 8 bases from J, the junction contained 11 bases not matched to a gene. From germline, CDR1 is LGHNA and CDR2 YNFKEQ. CDR3 length: 15 residues. As DNA, the CDR3 is TGTGCCAGCAGCTTAGACAGGGTAATCGGCGAAAAACTGTTTTTT. It is translated as CASSLDRVIGEKLFF.

This sequence joins TRBV4-3 and TRBJ2-1, with 10 bases that match TRBD2. The V gene end was trimmed by 3 bases and the J gene end by 7 bases; junction bases not matched to a gene: 6. This CDR3 is built from 15 residues. Germline assignment: CDR1 LGHNA and CDR2 YSLEER. The CDR3: CASSHGLAVQNEQFF. The CDR3 nucleotides read TGCGCCAGCAGCCACGGACTAGCGGTCCAGAATGAGCAGTTCTTC.

The chain has TRBV2 and TRBJ2-1, with D maybe TRBD2 (5 bases). V was shortened by 8 bases and J by 5 bases, with 13 bases between the two germline ends. The length of the CDR3 is 13 residues. The germline gives CDR1 SNHLY, CDR2 FYNNEI. The CDR3 bases are TGTGCCAGCTCCGGGATCGGGAACAATGAGCAGTTCTTC. Protein sequence: CASSGIGNNEQFF.

The gene calls are TRBV29-1 and TRBJ2-2, with 12 bases matching TRBD2. V shed 8 bases and J 5 bases; nucleotides not matched to a gene: 6. CDR1 SQVTM and CDR2 ANQGSEA come from the germline V gene. The CDR3 totals 14 residues. CDR3 amino acids: CSISSGRETGELFF. CDR3 bases: TGCAGCATATCTAGCGGGAGGGAAACCGGGGAGCTGTTTTTT.

The rearrangement joins TRBV7-3 to TRBJ2-1, with 7 nucleotides matching TRBD2. The CDR3 is made up of 15 amino acids. Germline CDR1 is SGHTA and CDR2 is FQGTGA. Germline trimming cut 4 bases from V and 9 bases from J; bases unmatched to any gene: 12. CDR3 region: CASSSITGTKGEQFF. The CDR3 coding sequence is TGTGCCAGCAGCTCCATCACCGGGACTAAGGGTGAGCAGTTCTTC. The whole variable domain, filled in from reference TRBV7-3 and TRBJ2-1, reads GAGVSQTPSNKVTEKGKYVELRCDPISGHTALYWYRQSLGQGPEFLIYFQGTGAADDSGLPNDRFFAVRPEGSVSTLKIQRTERGDSAVYLCASSSITGTKGEQFFGPGTRLTVL.

This clone was counted only a few times. The CDR3 loop is CASSEGTIVNEQFF. The CDR3 region has the DNA TGTGCCAGCAGTGAAGGGACTATAGTGAATGAGCAGTTCTTC. The chain has TRBV2 and TRBJ2-1; the D gene is possibly TRBD2 (6 bases). Germline V CDR1 and CDR2: SNHLY, FYNNEI. V lost 1 base to trimming and J lost 7 bases, with 11 bases between them. CDR3 size: 14 residues.

The chain employs TRBV6-1 and TRBJ2-4, with 9 bases lining up with TRBD1. The germline V gene encodes CDR1 MNHNS and CDR2 SASEGT. The length of the CDR3 is 15 residues. V dropped 6 bases and J dropped 2; count of bases not matched to a gene: 5. This CDR3 reads CASRVGQGTKNIQYF. The DNA of the CDR3 is TGTGCCAGCAGAGTGGGACAGGGTACCAAAAACATTCAGTACTTC.

This clone was seen a handful of times. The chain employs TRBV10-3 and TRBJ2-7, with D possibly being TRBD2 (6 bases). Germline loops: CDR1 ENHRY, CDR2 SYGVKD. V dropped 6 bases and J dropped 2 bases, with 17 bases sitting between them. The length of the CDR3 is 15 residues. The CDR3 region has the DNA TGTGCCATCAGGGGATTAGCGGCGCCAGCCTACGAGCAGTACTTC. It is translated as CAIRGLAAPAYEQYF.

The chain links TRBV28 to TRBJ1-2; possible D gene TRBD1, 6 bases. The CDR3 spans 12 residues. Trimming left V 6 bases short and J 5 bases short, with 10 bases between. Germline CDR1 MDHEN, CDR2 SYDVKM. The CDR3 DNA sequence: TGTGCCAGCAGCTCCGGACAGTATGGCTACACCTTC. Protein product: CASSSGQYGYTF.

This chain connects TRBV5-8 to TRBJ2-7; TRBD1 might be the D (6 bases). CDR3 size: 15 residues. V was cut by 2 bases and J by 6 bases, with 18 bases left in between. Germline CDR1 and CDR2: SGHTS and YDEGEE. CDR3 bases: TGTGCCAGCAGCTTCTACAGGGCACGGTTGTCCGAGCAGTACTTC. Its translation: CASSFYRARLSEQYF.

The chain employs TRBV7-8 and TRBJ1-4; TRBD1 matches 7 bases. V lost 2 bases, J lost 6 bases, and 12 bases stayed unmatched. Germline lookup yields CDR1 SGHVS and CDR2 FQNEAQ. The length of the CDR3 is 17 residues. CDR3 nucleotides: TGTGCCAGCAGCTTAACCCAGGGGGAACTCATATATGAAAAACTGTTTTTT. Protein product: CASSLTQGELIYEKLFF. Variable domain in full (rest from reference TRBV7-8 and TRBJ1-4): GAGVSQSPRYKVAKRGQDVALRCDPISGHVSLFWYQQALGQGPEFLTYFQNEAQLDKSGLPSDRFFAERPEGSVSTLKIQRTQQEDSAVYLCASSLTQGELIYEKLFFGSGTQLSVL.

The genes are TRBV9 and TRBJ2-7; D perhaps matches TRBD2 (6 bases). This CDR3 spans 15 amino acids. Germline CDR1 and CDR2: SGDLS and YYNGEE. Trimming shortened V by 2 bases and J by 2 bases, and 14 bases separated the two germline ends. CDR3 loop: CASSVLAVGPYEQYF. CDR3 coding DNA: TGTGCCAGCAGCGTGTTAGCGGTGGGGCCCTACGAGCAGTACTTC.

This chain uses TRBV30 with TRBJ2-5; 8 bases agree with TRBD1. CDR3 length: 14 amino acids. The V segment lost 2 bases and the J segment 4 bases; nucleotides outside the gene matches: 6. From germline, CDR1 is GTSNPN and CDR2 SVGIG (reference sequence). This chain's CDR3 is CAWSLGTGGETQYF. CDR3 coding DNA: TGTGCCTGGAGTCTCGGGACAGGAGGAGAGACCCAGTACTTC.

The chain has TRBV12-2 and TRBJ1-5; the D call in the table, TRBD1, was not verified against the DNA. TRBV12-2 counts as a pseudogene. CDR3 length: 15 amino acids. CDR3 sequence reads: CASRIFRGRDQPQHF. In DNA form, the CDR3 reads TGTGCAAGTCGCATCTTCAGGGGCCGCGATCAGCCCCAGCATTTT.

This chain uses TRBV9 with TRBJ2-1, with 7 bases lining up with TRBD1. The CDR3 length is 15 residues. Germline-derived CDR1 and CDR2 are SGDLS and YYNGEE. Trimming at V came to 5 bases and at J to 7 bases, leaving 12 bases not matched to a gene. This CDR3 reads CASSALGQWENEQFF. In DNA, the CDR3 is TGTGCCAGCAGTGCCCTGGGACAGTGGGAGAATGAGCAGTTCTTC.

The V call is TRBV2, the J call TRBJ2-7; tentatively, D is TRBD2 (5 bases). The germline CDR1 and CDR2 sequences are SNHLY and FYNNEI. Deletions cut 3 bases from V and 5 bases from J, with 17 bases between. The length of the CDR3 is 15 residues. The CDR3 region is CASSESGGHLDEQYF. The CDR3, as DNA: TGTGCCAGCAGTGAGTCTGGAGGCCACCTGGACGAGCAGTACTTC.

CDR3 nucleotides: TGTGCCTGTTCCTATAACTATGGCTACACCTTC. It is translated as CACSYNYGYTF. This chain links TRBV30 with TRBJ1-2; D remains unclear. V gave up 6 bases and J gave up 1 base, with 6 bases separating them. The length of the CDR3 is 11 residues. Germline CDR1 reads GTSNPN; CDR2 reads SVGIG (reference sequence).

The chain combines TRBV6-6 with TRBJ1-1, with D tentatively TRBD1 (6 bases). The CDR3 is made up of 14 amino acids. CDR1 is MNHNY, CDR2 SVGAGI, per germline (reference sequence). V was cut by 6 bases and J by 4 bases, with 15 bases left in between. CDR3 amino acids: CASRDRRGGTEAFF. CDR3 in DNA: TGTGCCAGCAGGGATAGGAGGGGGGGCACTGAAGCTTTCTTT.

This chain links TRBV29-1 with TRBJ2-5; 8 bases agree with TRBD2. CDR3 length: 12 residues. Trimming took 4 bases from V and 4 from J; bases not matched to a gene: 2. Per the germline V gene, CDR1 is SQVTM and CDR2 is ANQGSEA. The CDR3 loop is CSVAGGGETQYF. The CDR3 bases are TGCAGCGTTGCGGGAGGGGGAGAGACCCAGTACTTC.